The 30 T cell receptor beta chains presented below share a single source sample, sequenced in a study of regulatory T cells in long-lasting Graves disease. In building TCR beta libraries, iRepertoire HTBI primers were used together with Arm-PCR of CDR3 regions. Using its own MiXCR run on the multiplex PCR reads, TCRdb lists one record per CDR3 protein. The sample has a few hundred thousand distinct CDR3 sequences; around 24% are singletons. Time point specified: persistent/refractory GD, antithyroid drugs over 5 years with positive TRAb. From RNA extracted from PBMCs, the TCR library was made. The sequences come from peripheral blood mononuclear cells (PBMCs), collected when the disease was refractory, from a patient treated with antithyroid drugs. The source of these receptors is a female donor with Graves disease.

The chain links TRBV4-1 to TRBJ1-2, with D possibly being TRBD1 (6 bases). CDR1 and CDR2 (germline): MGHRA, YSYEKL. The CDR3 totals 15 residues. V lost 1 base and J 1 base, leaving 10 bases between the germline ends. CDR3 in DNA: TGCGCCAGCAGCCAAGTTGGCAGGGGTAACTATGGCTACACCTTC. Translation gives CASSQVGRGNYGYTF.

This clonotype was picked up a small number of times. V gene TRBV7-2 combines with J gene TRBJ1-1; perhaps TRBD1 as D (5 bases). This CDR3 has 14 residues. V lost 4 bases to trimming and J lost 6 bases, with 15 bases between them. The germline gives CDR1 SGHTA, CDR2 FQGNSA. This chain's CDR3 is CASSSDTGRPEAFF. The CDR3 DNA reads TGTGCCAGCAGCTCAGATACAGGCAGGCCTGAAGCTTTCTTT. Using reference TRBV7-2 and TRBJ1-1 for the parts outside the CDR3, the full variable domain is GAGVSQSPSNKVTEKGKDVELRCDPISGHTALYWYRQSLGQGLEFLIYFQGNSAPDKSGLPSDRFSAERTGGSVSTLTIQRTQQEDSAVYLCASSSDTGRPEAFFGQGTRLTVV.

This clonotype was observed many times. The J gene is TRBJ2-4, the V gene TRBV20-1; D call uncertain. The CDR3 totals 15 residues. V lost 3 bases and J 3 bases, leaving 15 bases between the germline ends. Per germline, CDR1 DFQATT and CDR2 SNEGSKA (reference sequence). DNA for the CDR3: TGCAGTGCTAGGGACGGAATGAGTGTCAAAAACATTCAGTACTTC. The encoded protein is CSARDGMSVKNIQYF.

This chain uses TRBV15 with TRBJ2-5; 7 positions agree with TRBD2. The V gene's germline CDR1 is LNHNV and CDR2 YYDKDF (reference sequence). V trimming: 1 base; J trimming: 2 bases; junction bases outside the gene matches: 7. The CDR3 has 16 residues. CDR3 sequence: CATSRAASSGQETQYF. The CDR3 nucleotides read TGTGCCACCAGCAGAGCCGCCTCTAGCGGACAAGAGACCCAGTACTTC.

This clonotype was observed at least ten times. The CDR3 here is CAISGKGSGANVLTF. In nucleotides, the CDR3 is TGTGCCATCAGTGGGAAGGGCTCTGGGGCCAACGTCCTGACTTTC. J is TRBJ2-6 and V is TRBV10-3, with D unresolved. This CDR3 is 15 amino acids long. Trimming stripped 4 bases from V and 0 bases from J, with 7 bases between. Germline CDR1 and CDR2: ENHRY and SYGVKD.

The chain couples TRBV5-4 to TRBJ2-7; 8 bases match TRBD2. V lost 0 bases, J lost 2 bases, and 4 bases stayed unmatched. CDR1 and CDR2 from the germline V gene are SGHNT and YYREEE (reference sequence). The CDR3 runs 15 residues. CDR3 loop: CASSLVGSGTYEQYF. The CDR3 bases are TGTGCCAGCAGCTTGGTGGGTAGCGGGACCTACGAGCAGTACTTC.

The sample holds many counts of this clonotype. The chain combines TRBV6-1 with TRBJ1-5; the D is unclear. V lost 5 bases and J 5 bases, leaving 10 bases between the germline ends. This CDR3 has 13 residues. In germline, CDR1 is MNHNS, CDR2 SASEGT. CDR3 protein: CASSQYPDQPQHF. The CDR3 nucleotides are TGTGCCAGCAGTCAGTATCCAGATCAGCCCCAGCATTTT.

This clonotype has only a few counts. This sequence joins TRBV5-1 and TRBJ2-5; possibly TRBD2 for D (5 bases). Germline V gene data show CDR1 as SGHRS and CDR2 as YFSETQ. The CDR3 is made up of 13 amino acids. The ends were cut back, 7 bases at V and 2 bases at J, with 12 bases in the middle. The chain's CDR3 is CASGLPDQETQYF. CDR3 bases: TGCGCCAGCGGACTCCCAGATCAAGAGACCCAGTACTTC.

A few counts support this clonotype. This chain links TRBV5-1 with TRBJ1-4, with TRBD1 matching 10 bases. The CDR3 is 16 amino acids. Losses at the gene ends were 0 bases for V and 7 bases for J; bases not matched to a gene: 6. Germline V gene data show CDR1 as SGHRS and CDR2 as YFSETQ. The CDR3 sequence: CASSLAGWTGGEKLFF. CDR3 coding DNA: TGCGCCAGCAGCTTGGCCGGCTGGACAGGGGGTGAAAAACTGTTTTTT.

The genes are TRBV27 and TRBJ2-3; 7 bases line up with TRBD1. This CDR3 comprises 15 residues. V shed 4 bases and J 3 bases; nucleotides not matched to a gene: 7. Germline V gene data show CDR1 as MNHEY and CDR2 as SMNVEV (reference sequence). The CDR3 region has the DNA TGTGCCAGCAGTTCTCCGGGACAGATAACAGATACGCAGTATTTT. Protein sequence: CASSSPGQITDTQYF.

This clonotype was recorded at least ten times. The chain links TRBV28 to TRBJ1-1; 7 bases are a match to TRBD1. The V segment lost 2 bases and the J segment 4 bases; nucleotides outside the gene matches: 16. This CDR3 region has 18 residues. Germline lookup yields CDR1 MDHEN and CDR2 SYDVKM. CDR3 DNA: TGTGCCAGCAGTTTACTCGTATGGGGGGCAGGGGGTGGCACTGAAGCTTTCTTT. As protein: CASSLLVWGAGGGTEAFF.

V is TRBV19 and J is TRBJ1-1; D gene uncertain. This CDR3 comprises 14 residues. Germline CDR1 is LNHDA and CDR2 is SQIVND (reference sequence). The V end lost 3 bases, the J end lost 6 bases, and 14 bases lay between the germline ends. CDR3 sequence reads: CASSMVAAHAEAFF. The CDR3 DNA follows: TGTGCCAGTAGTATGGTGGCGGCCCACGCTGAAGCTTTCTTT. Full variable domain (missing parts from reference TRBV19 and TRBJ1-1): DGGITQSPKYLFRKEGQNVTLSCEQNLNHDAMYWYRQDPGQGLRLIYYSQIVNDFQKGDIAEGYSVSREKKESFPLTVTSAQKNPTAFYLCASSMVAAHAEAFFGQGTRLTVV.

This CDR3 reads CASSLLRFEKLFF. The CDR3 DNA follows: TGTGCCAGCAGCTTATTGCGTTTTGAAAAACTGTTTTTT. The J gene is TRBJ1-4, the V gene TRBV7-2; D unresolved. Deletions cut 2 bases from V and 7 bases from J, with 8 bases between. The CDR3 contains 13 residues. Germline CDR1 SGHTA, CDR2 FQGNSA.

This clonotype was seen only a few times. This sequence joins TRBV4-2 and TRBJ1-5; D remains unclear. CDR3 length: 14 residues. Between the trimmed V and J ends, which lost 1 base and 0 bases, there was a span of 4 bases. Germline V gene sequence: CDR1 LGHNA, CDR2 YNFKEQ. The CDR3 protein is CASSQAGSNQPQHF. The CDR3 nucleotides are TGTGCCAGCAGCCAAGCTGGTAGCAATCAGCCCCAGCATTTT.

There are many counts of this clonotype. The CDR3 spells CASSEQGIINQPQHF. In DNA, the CDR3 is TGTGCCAGCAGTGAACAGGGAATCATCAATCAGCCCCAGCATTTT. J is TRBJ1-5 and V is TRBV28; the D gene is possibly TRBD1 (6 bases). The CDR3 consists of 15 residues. V was cut by 5 bases and J by 3 bases, with 14 bases left in between. Germline V gene lookup returns CDR1 MDHEN and CDR2 SYDVKM.

In this sample, this clonotype turned up a few times. The chain carries TRBV7-9 and TRBJ2-5, with 9 bases lining up with TRBD2. This CDR3 has 16 residues. The V and J ends lost 4 bases and 1 base, in that order; junction bases with no gene match: 7. Per germline, CDR1 SEHNR and CDR2 FQNEAQ (reference sequence). CDR3 protein: CASSSRMTSGQETQYF. Here the CDR3 DNA reads TGTGCCAGCAGCTCTCGAATGACTAGCGGCCAAGAGACCCAGTACTTC.

This clonotype was counted only a few times. The chain carries TRBV6-5 and TRBJ2-7, with TRBD1 matching 8 bases. Germline CDR1 and CDR2: MNHEY and SVGAGI. The length of the CDR3 is 15 residues. The J segment lost 1 base and the V segment lost 0 bases, leaving 2 bases of the junction unmatched. CDR3: CASSYSRQGSYEQYF. In nucleotides, the CDR3 is TGTGCCAGCAGTTACTCGAGACAGGGGTCCTACGAGCAGTACTTC.

This clonotype was seen only a few times. CDR3 sequence: CASSFRDSSNTEAFF. In DNA, the CDR3 is TGCGCCAGCAGCTTCCGGGACAGCTCTAACACTGAAGCTTTCTTT. The chain uses TRBV4-1 and TRBJ1-1, with 7 bases matching TRBD1. V lost 5 bases and J lost 2; bases outside the gene matches: 8. This CDR3 has 15 amino acids. The V gene's germline CDR1 is MGHRA and CDR2 YSYEKL.

The CDR3 nucleotides are TGTGCCAGTAGTACCTACAGGGTTCCTGGAAACACCATATATTTT. This gives the protein CASSTYRVPGNTIYF. The chain employs TRBV19 and TRBJ1-3; tentatively, D is TRBD1 (6 bases). CDR3 length: 15 residues. Germline values: CDR1 LNHDA, CDR2 SQIVND (reference sequence). Between the trimmed V and J ends, which lost 4 bases and 2 bases, there was a span of 12 bases. Filled out from reference TRBV19 and TRBJ1-3, the complete variable domain reads DGGITQSPKYLFRKEGQNVTLSCEQNLNHDAMYWYRQDPGQGLRLIYYSQIVNDFQKGDIAEGYSVSREKKESFPLTVTSAQKNPTAFYLCASSTYRVPGNTIYFGEGSWLTVV.

The CDR3 loop is CSGAGTLNEQFF. In DNA form, the CDR3 reads TGCAGCGGTGCCGGGACGTTGAATGAGCAGTTCTTC. The gene calls are TRBV29-1 and TRBJ2-1; tentatively, D is TRBD1 or TRBD2 (5 bases each). V lost 7 bases, J lost 7 bases, and 14 bases lay in between. Germline CDR1 and CDR2: SQVTM and ANQGSEA. The CDR3 covers 12 residues.

This clonotype was found many times. The chain employs TRBV28 and TRBJ2-7; D is possibly TRBD2 (6 bases). From germline, CDR1 is MDHEN and CDR2 SYDVKM. V was shortened by 10 bases and J by 4 bases, with 17 bases between the two germline ends. The CDR3 extends over 13 amino acids. CDR3 sequence (DNA): TGTGCCACCACAGAGGCTAGCGAATACGAGCAGTACTTC. Translation: CATTEASEYEQYF.

The CDR3 spells CASRGRISGYEQYF. CDR3 sequence (DNA): TGTGCCAGCAGGGGCAGGATAAGTGGCTACGAGCAGTACTTC. This chain connects TRBV2 to TRBJ2-7; D not certain. Germline CDR1 is SNHLY and CDR2 is FYNNEI. The CDR3 has 14 amino acids. Deletions cut 6 bases from V and 3 bases from J, with 15 bases between.

This clonotype occurred many times. The chain recombines TRBV28 with TRBJ2-5; 10 bases fit TRBD2. The CDR3 covers 15 residues. The V gene end was trimmed by 5 bases and the J gene end by 5 bases; junction bases not matched to a gene: 8. From germline, CDR1 is MDHEN and CDR2 SYDVKM. The CDR3 DNA is TGTGCCAGCAGTGTCATACCTAGCGGGAGCGAGACCCAGTACTTC. Amino acid sequence: CASSVIPSGSETQYF.

The rearrangement uses TRBV5-1 and TRBJ2-2; D uncertain. V was clipped by 4 bases and J by 8 bases, with 9 bases between them. The germline gives CDR1 SGHRS, CDR2 YFSETQ. The CDR3 consists of 12 residues. The CDR3 sequence is CASSGSGGELFF. As DNA, the CDR3 is TGCGCCAGCAGCGGGTCGGGTGGGGAGCTGTTTTTT.

The chain joins TRBV30 to TRBJ1-2; D possibly corresponds to TRBD1 (5 bases). The CDR3 consists of 14 residues. Germline loops: CDR1 GTSNPN, CDR2 SVGIG (reference sequence). V lost 0 bases and J 5 bases, leaving 13 bases between the germline ends. The CDR3 reads CAWSVLGVWYGYTF. Here the CDR3 DNA reads TGTGCCTGGAGTGTATTGGGGGTTTGGTATGGCTACACCTTC.

Notes on this clonotype: This clone may be a read error of a much larger clone one base away. The chain has TRBV27 and TRBJ2-5; TRBD2 might be the D (6 bases). CDR3 size: 14 residues. Germline V gene sequence: CDR1 MNHEY, CDR2 SMNVEV (reference sequence). Trimming shortened V by 3 bases and J by 0 bases, and 8 bases separated the two germline ends. The DNA of the CDR3 is TGTGCCAGCAGTTTTGGGAGGTACCAAGAGACCCAGTACTTC. Protein product: CASSFGRYQETQYF.

This clonotype was recorded many times. The chain recombines TRBV7-3 with TRBJ2-5; 12 nucleotides line up with TRBD2. The CDR3 is made up of 14 amino acids. Germline CDR1 SGHTA, CDR2 FQGTGA. Trimming removed 5 bases from V and 4 bases from J; junction bases left unmatched: 2. CDR3 sequence: CASSPGLAGETQYF. In nucleotides, the CDR3 is TGTGCCAGCAGCCCGGGACTAGCGGGAGAGACCCAGTACTTC.

In the case of this clonotype: A read error may be the cause here, since a much bigger clone is one base away. The chain employs TRBV6-5 and TRBJ1-1; TRBD1 aligns across 11 bases. The V gene's germline CDR1 is MNHEY and CDR2 SVGAGI. The ends lost 0 bases at V and 1 base at J; junction bases unmatched: 7. The CDR3 is 18 residues long. The CDR3 nucleotides are TGTGCCAGCAGTTACTCGAGGGGACAGGGGGTCGGGAACACTGAAGCTTTCTTT. Residues: CASSYSRGQGVGNTEAFF.

The rearrangement uses TRBV6-1 and TRBJ1-6; no reliable D call. The germline gives CDR1 MNHNS, CDR2 SASEGT. The CDR3 has 15 amino acids. V was clipped by 5 bases and J by 7 bases, with 15 bases between them. The CDR3 region has the DNA TGTGCCAGCAGTAGAGGGAGGTCGGAGAATTCACCCCTCCACTTT. Protein sequence: CASSRGRSENSPLHF.

This clonotype has at least ten counts. The chain uses TRBV9 and TRBJ2-5; TRBD2 aligns across 10 bases. The CDR3 totals 15 residues. The trim removed 1 base at V and 5 bases at J, leaving 5 bases unmatched. Germline loops: CDR1 SGDLS, CDR2 YYNGEE. Written as DNA, the CDR3 is TGTGCCAGCAGCGTAAGAGCGGGAGGGAAGGAGACCCAGTACTTC. This codes for CASSVRAGGKETQYF.